This TCR beta chain was observed in a study of PD-L1 blockade in urothelial cancer. About the research overall: Males with bladder-origin urothelial cancer made up about 90% of the roughly 29 patients. Analyses were performed on blood at 3 weeks after treatment start (the second dose) and at 6 weeks.

TCR analog templates of synthetic origin were spiked into each PCR. Clones were read by immunoSEQ multiplex PCR, and TCRdb kept only the in-frame ones, dropping some. The sample records approximately 67,000 clones, approximately 84% being singletons. The CDR3 spans 16 residues. Germline-derived CDR1 and CDR2 are MRHNA and SNTAGT. The ends lost 8 bases at V and 6 bases at J; junction bases unmatched: 17. Time point meaning: pretreatment peripheral blood. Patients in the study were battling locally advanced or metastatic urothelial carcinoma. The starting material was PBMCs, obtained around atezolizumab (anti-PD-L1) treatment. This chain uses TRBV6-4 with TRBJ2-7; TRBD2 matches 9 bases. The sequence came from a man in his sixties with urothelial cancer. The CDR3 sequence is CASVPGGGAVSAEQYF. The CDR3 region has the DNA TGTGCCAGCGTCCCCGGCGGGGGGGCCGTATCTGCCGAGCAGTACTTC.